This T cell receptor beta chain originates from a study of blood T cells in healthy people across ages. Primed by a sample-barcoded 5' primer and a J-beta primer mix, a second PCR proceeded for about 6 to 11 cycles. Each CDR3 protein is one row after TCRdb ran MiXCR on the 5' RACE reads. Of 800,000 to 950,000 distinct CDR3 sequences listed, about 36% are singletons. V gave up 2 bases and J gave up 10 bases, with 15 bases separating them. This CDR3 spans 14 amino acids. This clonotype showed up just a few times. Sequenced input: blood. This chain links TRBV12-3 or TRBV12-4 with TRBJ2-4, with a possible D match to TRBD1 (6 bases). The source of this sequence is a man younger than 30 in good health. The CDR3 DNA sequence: TGTGCCAGCAGTTTAAATGAGAGGGGGTGGATTCAGTACTTC. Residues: CASSLNERGWIQYF.